Listed below are T cell receptor beta chains from one sample, sequenced in a study of beta chain features in type 1 diabetes. Produced via immunoSEQ multiplex PCR; TCRdb's table is partial and in-frame only. The repertoire holds roughly 180,000 clones, with almost 8% as singletons. The sample consisted of central memory CD4+ T cells from blood. The source of these receptors is a man aged 18 to 30 with type 1 diabetes. Each CDR3 is given with its conserved first and last residue. Each record gives: CDR3 DNA, CDR3 protein, CDR3 length, clone size, V gene, J gene, D gene. The D gene is left open where the match is weak. Expanded clones get a size class; other rows say once, few or many, or leave the size out.

TGTGCCAGTGGACAGGGTACCTACGAGCAGTACTTC	CASGQGTYEQYF	12	NA	TRBV19	TRBJ2-7	TRBD1
TGTGCCTGGAGTGTACCGGGGGGGCGCGGGCAGTTCTTC	CAWSVPGGRGQFF	13	few	TRBV30	TRBJ2-1	TRBD2
TGTGCCAGCAGCTTGGGTCTATCGGGTAATTCACCCCTCCACTTT	CASSLGLSGNSPLHF	15	few	TRBV7-8	TRBJ1-6	NA
TGTGCCAGCAGCTTAGGGCCCGTAATGTCCTACGAGCAGTACTTC	CASSLGPVMSYEQYF	15	few	TRBV7-8	TRBJ2-7	NA
TGTGCCAGCAGTTCCGCCACGTCCCTACTTGAAGCTTTCTTT	CASSSATSLLEAFF	14	NA	TRBV28	TRBJ1-1	NA
TGTGCCAGTAGCAGGGACCCGGGACTAGCAGGCAATGAGCAGTTCTTC	CASSRDPGLAGNEQFF	16	NA	TRBV19	TRBJ2-1	TRBD2
TGCGCCAGCAGCTTGGGTGGAGGCAGGCAAGAGACCCAGTACTTC	CASSLGGGRQETQYF	15	few	TRBV5-1	TRBJ2-5	NA
TGTGCCAGTAGTGTGACAGGCCCCTATCAGCCCCAGCATTTT	CASSVTGPYQPQHF	14	NA	TRBV19	TRBJ1-5	NA
TGCAGCGTGACGGGACAGGGGGCCCCTGAAGCTTTCTTT	CSVTGQGAPEAFF	13	NA	TRBV29-1	TRBJ1-1	TRBD1
TGTGCCAGCAGTCCGCCGACAGGGGTTGCTGAAAAACTGTTTTTT	CASSPPTGVAEKLFF	15	NA	TRBV2	TRBJ1-4	TRBD1
TGTGCCATCAGGCTCGGACAGGGCACGTACCAAGAGACCCAGTACTTC	CAIRLGQGTYQETQYF	16	few	TRBV10-3	TRBJ2-5	TRBD1
TGTGCCTGGAGTGTACGGGGCAATGAGCAGTTCTTC	CAWSVRGNEQFF	12	NA	TRBV30	TRBJ2-1	NA
TGTGCCTGGACTCTGGGACTAGTGGGGACCCAGTACTTC	CAWTLGLVGTQYF	13	few	TRBV30	TRBJ2-5	TRBD2
TGCGCCAGCAGCCTGCGGACTACTTCGTACCAAGAGACCCAGTACTTC	CASSLRTTSYQETQYF	16	NA	TRBV5-1	TRBJ2-5	NA
TGTGCCAGCACTGATAGAAGCGGGGGGGACTCTCGCCCCCTTTTT	CASTDRSGGDSRPLF	15	many	TRBV2	TRBJ2-2	TRBD2
TGTGCCAGCAGTTACGATGCGAACCTCTATGGCTACACCTTC	CASSYDANLYGYTF	14	NA	TRBV6-5	TRBJ1-2	NA
TGTGCCAGCAGCCCCCAGACAGGGCCCTACGAGCAGTACTTC	CASSPQTGPYEQYF	14	NA	TRBV7-2	TRBJ2-7	TRBD1
TGTGCCAGCAGTGAAATCACGGGAAGGTGGACTGAAGCTTTCTTT	CASSEITGRWTEAFF	15	NA	TRBV6-1	TRBJ1-1	NA
TGTGCCAGCAGTGAGACTAGCGGGATCTACGAGCAGTACTTC	CASSETSGIYEQYF	14	NA	TRBV6-5	TRBJ2-7	TRBD2
TGTGCCACCAGCAGAGAGTATATGGGGACAGCTTTCCATGAGCAGTTCTTC	CATSREYMGTAFHEQFF	17	NA	TRBV15	TRBJ2-1	TRBD1
TGTGCCAGCAGCGGATATCTAGCGGAGCAGTTCTTC	CASSGYLAEQFF	12	few	TRBV5-4	TRBJ2-1	NA
TGCAGTGCTAGGCAGGGCGAGCAGTACTTC	CSARQGEQYF	10	few	TRBV20-1	TRBJ2-7	NA
TGCGCCAGCAGCTTTGGACAGGGCGAAAAGACCCAGTACTTC	CASSFGQGEKTQYF	14	few	TRBV5-1	TRBJ2-5	TRBD1
TGTGCCAGCAGCTCCCGAGGAGGAACGGGCGAGCAGTACTTC	CASSSRGGTGEQYF	14	few	TRBV7-9	TRBJ2-7	NA
TGTGCTACCTACACACGGGAAGCCAAAAACATTCAGTACTTC	CATYTREAKNIQYF	14	few	TRBV9	TRBJ2-4	NA